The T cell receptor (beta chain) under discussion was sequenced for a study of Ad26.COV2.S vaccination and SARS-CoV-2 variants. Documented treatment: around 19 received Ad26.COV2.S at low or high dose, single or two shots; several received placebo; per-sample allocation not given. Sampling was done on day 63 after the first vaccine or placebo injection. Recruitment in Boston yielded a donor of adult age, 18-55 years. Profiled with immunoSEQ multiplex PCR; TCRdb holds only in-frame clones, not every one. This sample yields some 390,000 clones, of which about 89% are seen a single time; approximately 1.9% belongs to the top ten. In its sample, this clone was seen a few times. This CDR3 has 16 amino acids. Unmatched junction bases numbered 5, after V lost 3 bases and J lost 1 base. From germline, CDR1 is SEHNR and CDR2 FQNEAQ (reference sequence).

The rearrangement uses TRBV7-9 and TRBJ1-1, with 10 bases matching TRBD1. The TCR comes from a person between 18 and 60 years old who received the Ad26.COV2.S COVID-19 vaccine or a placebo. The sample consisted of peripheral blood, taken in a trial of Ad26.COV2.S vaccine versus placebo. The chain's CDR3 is CASSFDRDRGNTEAFF. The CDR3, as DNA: TGTGCCAGCAGCTTCGATAGGGACAGGGGGAACACTGAAGCTTTCTTT.